The 5 T cell receptor beta chains below all came from one sample that was sequenced in a study of T cells in Graves' hyperthyroidism and ophthalmopathy. It was RNA transcripts that yielded the amplified TCR beta CDR3 regions. The primer set for the first-round RT-PCR of the TCR CDR3 was HTBI. A single record per CDR3 protein comes from TCRdb applying MiXCR to the multiplex PCR reads. The data show fewer than 350,000 distinct CDR3 sequences, 12% to 15% seen once. The sequenced sample was blood. The source is a woman between 35 and 50 years old with Graves' hyperthyroidism.

This clonotype came up a few times. The chain combines TRBV19 with TRBJ2-4, with 12 bases that match TRBD2. CDR3 length equals 18 residues. Per germline, CDR1 LNHDA and CDR2 SQIVND (reference sequence). V was pared by 4 bases and J by 7 bases, with 14 bases of the junction left unmatched. CDR3 region: CASSRGLLAGGYRNIQYF. The CDR3 nucleotides read TGTGCCAGTAGTAGGGGTCTACTAGCGGGAGGATACAGGAACATTCAGTACTTC.

This clonotype was observed many times. The V call is TRBV27, the J call TRBJ1-2, with TRBD1 matching over 8 bases. CDR3 length: 15 residues. Per the germline V gene, CDR1 is MNHEY and CDR2 is SMNVEV (reference sequence). Trimming took 5 bases from V and 7 from J; bases not matched to a gene: 12. The CDR3 loop reads CASSLSAGGAGGYTF. The CDR3 DNA follows: TGTGCCAGCAGTCTCTCGGCAGGGGGCGCGGGTGGCTACACCTTC.

Ten or more counts support this clonotype. This chain links TRBV5-1 with TRBJ1-5; TRBD1 aligns across 9 bases. The CDR3 consists of 15 residues. Germline V gene sequence: CDR1 SGHRS, CDR2 YFSETQ. J was trimmed by 5 bases and V by 5 bases; bases with no gene match: 8. The CDR3 is CASSRTGAEHQPQHF. Written as DNA, the CDR3 is TGCGCCAGCAGTAGGACAGGGGCCGAACATCAGCCCCAGCATTTT.

There are many counts of this clonotype. The chain combines TRBV20-1 with TRBJ1-1; D is unclear. CDR3 length: 11 amino acids. Per germline, CDR1 DFQATT and CDR2 SNEGSKA (reference sequence). With 8 bases removed from V and 6 bases from J, the gap between germline ends came to 13 bases. The CDR3 is CSPTSQAEAFF. The CDR3 DNA reads TGCAGTCCAACTAGCCAAGCTGAAGCTTTCTTT.

This clonotype has ten or more counts. J is TRBJ2-3 and V is TRBV20-1; D gene unclear. The CDR3 has 14 residues. The germline gives CDR1 DFQATT, CDR2 SNEGSKA (reference sequence). Trimming pared 1 base from V and 0 bases from J, leaving 8 bases between. CDR3: CSARGQISTDTQYF. The CDR3 DNA sequence: TGCAGTGCTAGAGGGCAAATCAGCACAGATACGCAGTATTTT.